The entry below describes one TCR beta chain. Sequencing used immunoSEQ multiplex PCR; TCRdb keeps in-frame clones, though not all of them. The sample lists some 39,000 clones, nearly 90% occurring once. This CDR3 comprises 18 residues. The trim removed 4 bases at V and 7 bases at J, leaving 21 bases unmatched. CDR1 and CDR2 (germline): SGHTS, YDEGEE. This entry is derived from a study of OX40 agonist ivuxolimab in advanced cancers. This TCR came from an adult with an advanced solid tumor such as melanoma, head and neck, liver or kidney cancer. V and J are TRBV5-8 and TRBJ2-3; 7 positions agree with TRBD2. Source: CD4+ or CD8+ T cells sorted from blood, taken in a trial of the OX40 agonist ivuxolimab. The CDR3 reads CASSHAFGGGPIGNTQYF. The CDR3 nucleotides read TGTGCCAGCAGCCACGCTTTCGGGGGAGGGCCAATTGGGAATACGCAGTATTTT.